This is a list of T cell receptor beta chains from one sample in a study of cytomegalovirus exposure and HLA in healthy donors. Here immunoSEQ multiplex PCR was the method, and the copy in TCRdb shows in-frame clones only, minus some. This table has about 150,000 clones, 8.9% appearing once. Sequencing input: PBMCs. Every receptor here comes from a woman aged 40-49 years in good health and CMV-seropositive. The conserved cysteine and the conserved F or W are not part of the CDR3 here. Each record gives: V gene, J gene, CDR3 protein.

>TRBV11-2|TRBJ1-2
ASSWTGYGGYT
>TRBV9|TRBJ2-6
ASRHGTGRSGANVLT
>TRBV10-3|TRBJ2-1
AIAGGQFDEQF
>TRBV9|TRBJ1-2
ASSVGGRTSDYGYT
>TRBV11-2|TRBJ1-4
ASSLDSAGGEKLF
>TRBV7-2|TRBJ2-7
ASSLVSGGSSSYEQY
>TRBV7-2|TRBJ2-1
ASSPQGYNEQF
>TRBV5-4|TRBJ2-5
ASSQGGSQETQY
>TRBV19|TRBJ1-4
ASSISLQGGKLF
>TRBV7-2|TRBJ1-6
ASSLYGGNNSPLH
>TRBV2|TRBJ2-1
ASSDGPPGQGISYNEQF
>TRBV5-1|TRBJ1-6
ASSFWTGPNSPLH
>TRBV7-9|TRBJ1-1
ASSLTLSPEFTEAF
>TRBV7-2|TRBJ2-7
ASSFDRAWEQY
>TRBV18|TRBJ1-1
ASSPTGDTEAF
>TRBV15|TRBJ2-3
ATSRGTTSSTDTQY
>TRBV7-2|TRBJ2-1
ASSLSGGGYNEQF
>TRBV2|TRBJ2-7
ASSEQGSSYEQY
>TRBV5-1|TRBJ2-2
ASSLAGDRGPGELF
>TRBV5-1|TRBJ1-1
ASSFLDRGLAF
>TRBV6-6|TRBJ1-1
ASGPPDRNTEAF
>TRBV7-9|TRBJ2-7
ASSLDRAGGTPPY
>TRBV7-3|TRBJ1-1
ASSPGRGNTEAF
>TRBV9|TRBJ2-1
ASSVRGGATDEQF
>TRBV2|TRBJ2-7
ASSGVTGTPSSYEQY
>TRBV7-6|TRBJ1-1
ASSPLDTMNTEAF
>TRBV4-2|TRBJ2-7
ASSQERDSSYEQY
>TRBV6-1|TRBJ2-3
ASSVRPRGNTDTQY
>TRBV5-1|TRBJ1-3
ASSVQGADGNTIY
>TRBV7-9|TRBJ2-2
ASSLERTGDTGELF
>TRBV2|TRBJ2-2
ASSDRRGVTGELF